Each of the 27 T cell receptor beta chains below was sequenced from the same sample in a study of cytomegalovirus exposure and HLA in healthy donors. Method: immunoSEQ multiplex PCR; TCRdb's copy keeps in-frame clones and lacks some. The sample includes approximately 100,000 clones, around 90% of them seen just once. The sample consisted of PBMCs. The receptors originated from a woman in her thirties in good health and CMV-seronegative.

In its sample, this clone was seen once. V and J are TRBV5-1 and TRBJ2-3; 7 nucleotides align to TRBD1. The CDR3 is made up of 14 amino acids. V was clipped by 6 bases and J by 2 bases; unmatched bases: 6. Germline lookup yields CDR1 SGHRS and CDR2 YFSETQ. The CDR3 DNA is TGCGCCAGCACCGTGACAGGGCTCACAGATACGCAGTATTTT. Translating gives CASTVTGLTDTQYF.

For the CDR3, the DNA is TGCGCCAGCAGCCCGGGGACAGGGGGTAACTATGGCTACACCTTC. It translates to CASSPGTGGNYGYTF. The gene calls are TRBV4-3 and TRBJ1-2; TRBD1 agrees at 11 bases. Looked up from germline, CDR1 is LGHNA and CDR2 is YSLEER. V gave up 4 bases and J gave up 1 base; unmatched junction bases: 2. The CDR3 covers 15 residues.

The sample holds one count of this clone. The rearrangement uses TRBV10-3 and TRBJ1-2; D gene unclear. Germline loops: CDR1 ENHRY, CDR2 SYGVKD. The V end was cut by 6 bases, the J end by 4 bases, with 9 bases between. This CDR3 has 12 amino acids. The CDR3 region is CAISKSGYGYTF. The CDR3, as DNA: TGTGCCATCAGCAAGTCAGGCTATGGCTACACCTTC.

This chain links TRBV6-4 with TRBJ2-1; D is unresolved. From germline, CDR1 is MRHNA and CDR2 SNTAGT. V shed 6 bases and J shed 6 bases, with 12 bases lying between them. The CDR3 totals 13 residues. The CDR3 region has the DNA TGTGCCAGCAGCGCCCAGTTCTCCAATGAGCAGTTCTTC. Encoded protein: CASSAQFSNEQFF.

The chain links TRBV2 to TRBJ2-2; D gene unclear. V gave up 3 bases and J gave up 1 base, with 9 bases separating them. Per the germline V gene, CDR1 is SNHLY and CDR2 is FYNNEI. The CDR3 consists of 15 residues. DNA of the CDR3: TGTGCCAGCAGTGATTCCCAGAAGAACACCGGGGAGCTGTTTTTT. This encodes CASSDSQKNTGELFF.

This chain connects TRBV9 to TRBJ2-4, with 7 bases matching TRBD2. V lost 0 bases to trimming and J lost 3 bases; unmatched junction nucleotides: 6. CDR1 and CDR2 (germline): SGDLS, YYNGEE. The CDR3 has 16 residues. The CDR3 DNA sequence: TGTGCCAGCAGCGTAGACGGCGGCGGGGGCAAAAACATTCAGTACTTC. This encodes CASSVDGGGGKNIQYF.

V is TRBV5-1 and J is TRBJ2-1; possibly TRBD2 for D (5 bases). This CDR3 region has 15 residues. V lost 3 bases to trimming and J lost 0 bases, with 10 bases between them. Germline V lookup: CDR1 SGHRS, CDR2 YFSETQ. The CDR3 here is CASSSEGLSYNEQFF. In DNA, the CDR3 is TGCGCCAGCAGCTCCGAGGGTCTCTCCTACAATGAGCAGTTCTTC. The full variable domain, rest sourced from reference TRBV5-1 and TRBJ2-1, is KAGVTQTPRYLIKTRGQQVTLSCSPISGHRSVSWYQQTPGQGLQFLFEYFSETQRNKGNFPGRFSGRQFSNSRSEMNVSTLELGDSALYLCASSSEGLSYNEQFFGPGTRLTVL.

The chain uses TRBV12-5 and TRBJ2-1; D is unresolved. Trimming left V 6 bases short and J 7 bases short, with 7 bases between. The CDR3 is 11 residues long. Germline CDR1 reads LGHNT; CDR2 reads FRNRAP. The CDR3, as DNA: TGTGCTAGTGGGCACGGGAATGAGCAGTTCTTC. Translating gives CASGHGNEQFF.

This clone came up once. The gene calls are TRBV7-6 and TRBJ2-5; 9 bases agree with TRBD2. J was trimmed by 2 bases and V by 2 bases; bases with no gene match: 9. CDR3 length: 17 amino acids. Germline-derived CDR1 and CDR2 are SGHVS and FNYEAQ. CDR3 sequence reads: CASSLYLAGSLQETQYF. CDR3 nucleotides: TGTGCCAGCAGCTTATACCTAGCGGGGAGTCTTCAAGAGACCCAGTACTTC. The full variable domain, rest sourced from reference TRBV7-6 and TRBJ2-5, is GAGVSQSPRYKVTKRGQDVALRCDPISGHVSLYWYRQALGQGPEFLTYFNYEAQQDKSGLPNDRFSAERPEGSISTLTIQRTEQRDSAMYRCASSLYLAGSLQETQYFGPGTRLLVL.

The chain has TRBV6-4 and TRBJ1-2; TRBD1 aligns across 7 bases. Germline values: CDR1 MRHNA, CDR2 SNTAGT. The CDR3 spans 15 residues. The ends lost 4 bases at V and 3 bases at J; junction bases unmatched: 8. CDR3 DNA sequence: TGTGCCAGCAGTGTCTCAGGGGGAATTCACTATGGCTACACCTTC. Its protein is CASSVSGGIHYGYTF.

This clone was detected a few times. The V call is TRBV19, the J call TRBJ2-2; no clear D gene. The length of the CDR3 is 14 residues. Trimming left V 5 bases short and J 0 bases short, with 7 bases between. Germline CDR1 is LNHDA and CDR2 is SQIVND (reference sequence). CDR3: CASSGQPNTGELFF. The CDR3 DNA sequence: TGTGCCAGTAGTGGGCAGCCGAACACCGGGGAGCTGTTTTTT.

The genes are TRBV7-2 and TRBJ2-7, with 8 bases matching TRBD1. Germline values: CDR1 SGHTA, CDR2 FQGNSA. The V segment lost 3 bases and the J segment 0 bases; nucleotides outside the gene matches: 4. This CDR3 contains 15 residues. The CDR3 region is CASSFWTGLSYEQYF. The CDR3 nucleotides are TGTGCCAGCAGCTTTTGGACAGGGCTCTCCTACGAGCAGTACTTC.

The chain recombines TRBV19 with TRBJ2-3; maybe TRBD1 (6 bases). The V and J ends lost 6 bases and 4 bases respectively, with 17 bases between them. CDR1 LNHDA and CDR2 SQIVND come from the germline V gene (reference sequence). CDR3 length: 15 amino acids. The CDR3 is CASRQGPRLADTQYF. The DNA of the CDR3 is TGTGCCAGTAGACAGGGACCCCGATTAGCAGATACGCAGTATTTT. Variable domain in full (rest from reference TRBV19 and TRBJ2-3): DGGITQSPKYLFRKEGQNVTLSCEQNLNHDAMYWYRQDPGQGLRLIYYSQIVNDFQKGDIAEGYSVSREKKESFPLTVTSAQKNPTAFYLCASRQGPRLADTQYFGPGTRLTVL.

V is TRBV5-1 and J is TRBJ2-7; weak D call: TRBD2 (6 bases). CDR1 SGHRS and CDR2 YFSETQ come from the germline V gene. Trimming left V 0 bases short and J 6 bases short, with 7 bases between. The CDR3 covers 12 residues. The CDR3 region is CASSLEGGEQYF. In nucleotides, the CDR3 is TGCGCCAGCAGCTTGGAGGGAGGCGAGCAGTACTTC. Full variable domain (remainder filled in from reference TRBV5-1 and TRBJ2-7): KAGVTQTPRYLIKTRGQQVTLSCSPISGHRSVSWYQQTPGQGLQFLFEYFSETQRNKGNFPGRFSGRQFSNSRSEMNVSTLELGDSALYLCASSLEGGEQYFGPGTRLTVT.

The chain uses TRBV28 and TRBJ2-2; TRBD2 agrees at 8 bases. V dropped 5 bases and J dropped 0; count of bases not matched to a gene: 8. CDR3 length: 17 residues. Germline V gene sequence: CDR1 MDHEN, CDR2 SYDVKM. CDR3 bases: TGTGCCAGCAGTCCATTATCGGGAGGGCCGAACACCGGGGAGCTGTTTTTT. This encodes CASSPLSGGPNTGELFF.

The V and J genes are TRBV15 and TRBJ2-4; tentatively, D is TRBD2 (7 bases). This CDR3 region has 12 residues. Per germline, CDR1 LNHNV and CDR2 YYDKDF (reference sequence). Trimming cost V 5 bases and J 9 bases, with 11 bases left between them. CDR3 nucleotide sequence: TGTGCCACCAGCTCCCGGGGGGCCATTCAGTACTTC. This translates into CATSSRGAIQYF. The whole variable domain, filled in from reference TRBV15 and TRBJ2-4, reads DAMVIQNPRYQVTQFGKPVTLSCSQTLNHNVMYWYQQKSSQAPKLLFHYYDKDFNNEADTPDNFQSRRPNTSFCFLDIRSPGLGDTAMYLCATSSRGAIQYFGAGTRLSVL.

The chain couples TRBV5-1 to TRBJ2-7, with D possibly being TRBD1 (5 bases). V lost 0 bases and J lost 0, with 7 bases in between. Germline CDR1 and CDR2: SGHRS and YFSETQ. This CDR3 is 14 amino acids long. In nucleotides, the CDR3 is TGCGCCAGCAGCTTGGGACAGACCTCCTACGAGCAGTACTTC. This sequence encodes CASSLGQTSYEQYF.

The chain recombines TRBV9 with TRBJ1-3; tentatively, D is TRBD1 (5 bases). Germline values: CDR1 SGDLS, CDR2 YYNGEE. V shed 4 bases and J shed 0 bases, with 11 bases lying between them. The CDR3 covers 15 residues. CDR3: CASSPRDFSGNTIYF. DNA for the CDR3: TGTGCCAGCAGCCCCAGGGACTTCTCTGGAAACACCATATATTTT.

The rearrangement joins TRBV7-2 to TRBJ2-2; maybe TRBD2 (6 bases). CDR1 is SGHTA and CDR2 is FQGNSA in the germline V gene. The length of the CDR3 is 15 residues. V was shortened by 0 bases and J by 2 bases, with 7 bases between the two germline ends. The CDR3 region has the DNA TGTGCCAGCAGCTTAGCTGGACTAAACACCGGGGAGCTGTTTTTT. The encoded protein is CASSLAGLNTGELFF.

The chain uses TRBV5-6 and TRBJ1-2; 7 nucleotides align to TRBD1. The length of the CDR3 is 14 residues. The junction had 6 bases not matched to a gene; V was cut back by 4 bases and J by 3 bases. Germline CDR1 SGHDT, CDR2 YYEEEE. CDR3 nucleotides: TGTGCCAGCAGCCTAGGACAGGCCTACTATGGCTACACCTTC. This encodes CASSLGQAYYGYTF.

The chain joins TRBV15 to TRBJ2-1, with TRBD2 matching 9 bases. Trimming took 0 bases from V and 6 from J; bases not matched to a gene: 12. The germline V gene has CDR1 LNHNV and CDR2 YYDKDF (reference sequence). The CDR3 contains 18 residues. In nucleotides, the CDR3 is TGTGCCACCAGCAGAGATGTAGTCCGACTAGCGGAGGGCAATGAGCAGTTCTTC. It yields the protein CATSRDVVRLAEGNEQFF.

This sequence joins TRBV6-5 and TRBJ2-2; D is unclear. V was pared by 8 bases and J by 4 bases, with 14 bases between. The CDR3 is 14 amino acids. CDR1 is MNHEY, CDR2 SVGAGI, per germline. CDR3 region: CASQRARSTGELFF. DNA for the CDR3: TGTGCCAGCCAGAGAGCTCGGAGCACCGGGGAGCTGTTTTTT.

The gene calls are TRBV5-6 and TRBJ1-2; maybe TRBD1 (6 bases). The germline CDR1 and CDR2 sequences are SGHDT and YYEEEE. The CDR3 covers 14 residues. Trimming took 0 bases from V and 4 from J, leaving 10 bases between them. CDR3 coding DNA: TGTGCCAGCAGCTTGGAGGGGGTGAGCTATGGCTACACCTTC. Its translation: CASSLEGVSYGYTF.

The chain recombines TRBV4-1 with TRBJ1-1; D perhaps matches TRBD1 (6 bases). The CDR3 has 15 amino acids. V lost 6 bases and J 4 bases, leaving 18 bases between the germline ends. The germline gives CDR1 MGHRA, CDR2 YSYEKL. The CDR3 nucleotides read TGCGCCAGCAGATCTACAGGGACTAGTGGCACTGAAGCTTTCTTT. Its translation: CASRSTGTSGTEAFF.

The chain recombines TRBV11-2 with TRBJ1-5; weak D call: TRBD1 (5 bases). V dropped 5 bases and J dropped 5 bases, with 13 bases sitting between them. The CDR3 runs to 14 residues. Germline assignment: CDR1 SGHAT and CDR2 FQNNGV. The chain's CDR3 is CASSLDGGDQPQHF. The CDR3 DNA follows: TGTGCCAGCAGCCTCGACGGGGGTGATCAGCCCCAGCATTTT.

J is TRBJ2-1 and V is TRBV23-1; maybe TRBD2 (6 bases). TRBV23-1 is classed as an ORF, of uncertain function. The CDR3 is made up of 14 amino acids. V lost 0 bases to trimming and J lost 5 bases, with 8 bases between them. Here the CDR3 reads CASSQSGGDNEQFF. In DNA, the CDR3 is TGCGCCAGCAGTCAATCGGGCGGGGACAATGAGCAGTTCTTC.

CDR3 coding DNA: TGTGCCAGCAGCCATACTAGCGGCAGCTCCTACGAGCAGTACTTC. This gives the protein CASSHTSGSSYEQYF. This chain uses TRBV5-4 with TRBJ2-7, with 8 bases matching TRBD2. Germline V gene data show CDR1 as SGHNT and CDR2 as YYREEE (reference sequence). The CDR3 runs 15 residues. V dropped 4 bases and J dropped 0; count of bases not matched to a gene: 6.